Listed below are T cell receptor beta chains from one sample, sequenced in a study of T cell responses to AZD1222 COVID-19 vaccine. Sequencing used immunoSEQ multiplex PCR; TCRdb keeps in-frame clones, though not all of them. This sample carries roughly 140,000 clones, about nine tenths of them seen once, and the ten largest clones take over 12%. The sample was peripheral blood, taken on day 0 of AZD1222 vaccination. These receptors all come from an adult in good health. Each CDR3 is given with its conserved first and last residue. The D gene is left open where the match is weak.

CDR3 protein | CDR3 DNA | J gene | V gene | D gene
CSVDNRSNTGELFF | TGCAGCGTTGATAACAGGTCGAACACCGGGGAGCTGTTTTTT | TRBJ2-2 | TRBV29-1 | NA
CATSDPQGSSTDTQYF | TGTGCCACCAGTGACCCCCAAGGGTCTAGCACAGATACGCAGTATTTT | TRBJ2-3 | TRBV24-1 | NA
CASSPPSRPSGNTIYF | TGTGCCAGCTCACCACCCAGCCGCCCCTCTGGAAACACCATATATTTT | TRBJ1-3 | TRBV18 | NA
CASSPKLLAASTDTQYF | TGCGCCAGCAGCCCGAAGCTCCTAGCGGCTAGCACAGATACGCAGTATTTT | TRBJ2-3 | TRBV4-1 | TRBD2
CASTTGTLQSEKLFF | TGTGCCAGCACCACCGGGACCCTGCAAAGTGAAAAACTGTTTTTT | TRBJ1-4 | TRBV9 | NA
CASSQQGLNTEAFF | TGTGCCAGCAGCCAACAGGGCCTGAACACTGAAGCTTTCTTT | TRBJ1-1 | TRBV7-3 | NA
CASSFQGEAFF | TGTGCCAGCAGCTTTCAGGGTGAGGCTTTCTTT | TRBJ1-1 | TRBV13 | NA
CASSYSRMAGANGYTF | TGTGCCAGCAGTTACTCGAGGATGGCGGGGGCAAATGGCTACACCTTC | TRBJ1-2 | TRBV6-5 | NA
CAWDRDAGQPQHF | TGTGCCTGGGACAGGGACGCCGGTCAGCCCCAGCATTTT | TRBJ1-5 | TRBV30 | TRBD1
CASSLRQGLGEAFF | TGTGCCAGCAGCTTAAGACAGGGCCTTGGTGAAGCTTTCTTT | TRBJ1-1 | TRBV7-2 | TRBD1
CASSLAGRGPDTQYF | TGCGCCAGCAGCTTGGCCGGAAGGGGGCCTGATACGCAGTATTTT | TRBJ2-3 | TRBV5-1 | TRBD1
CASSQNSYQATNEKLFF | TGCGCCAGCAGCCAAAACTCGTACCAGGCAACTAATGAAAAACTGTTTTTT | TRBJ1-4 | TRBV4-3 | NA